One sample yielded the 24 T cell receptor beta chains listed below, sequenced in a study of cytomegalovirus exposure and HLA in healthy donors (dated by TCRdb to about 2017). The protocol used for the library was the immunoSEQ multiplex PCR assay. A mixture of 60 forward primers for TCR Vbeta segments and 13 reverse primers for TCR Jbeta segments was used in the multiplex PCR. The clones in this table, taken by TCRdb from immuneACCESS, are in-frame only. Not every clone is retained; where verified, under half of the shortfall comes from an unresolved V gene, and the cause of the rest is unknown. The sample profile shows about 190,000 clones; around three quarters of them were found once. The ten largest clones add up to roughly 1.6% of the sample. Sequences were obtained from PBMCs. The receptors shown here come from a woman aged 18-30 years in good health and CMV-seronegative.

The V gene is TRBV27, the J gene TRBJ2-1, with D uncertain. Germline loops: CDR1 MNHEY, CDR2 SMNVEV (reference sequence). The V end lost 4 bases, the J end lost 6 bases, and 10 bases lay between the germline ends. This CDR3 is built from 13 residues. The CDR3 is CASSYELFNEQFF. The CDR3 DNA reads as TGTGCCAGCAGTTACGAACTTTTCAATGAGCAGTTCTTC.

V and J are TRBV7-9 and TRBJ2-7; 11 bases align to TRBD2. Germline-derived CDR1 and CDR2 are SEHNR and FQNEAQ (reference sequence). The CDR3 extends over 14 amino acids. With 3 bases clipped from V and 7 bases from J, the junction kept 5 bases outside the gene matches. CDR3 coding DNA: TGTGCCAGCAGCTTTCCGGGACTAGCGGATGAGCAGTACTTC. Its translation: CASSFPGLADEQYF.

In DNA, the CDR3 is TGCGCCAGCAGCCTCCGGAGCTCCTACAATGAGCAGTTCTTC. Amino acid sequence: CASSLRSSYNEQFF. The V and J genes are TRBV5-1 and TRBJ2-1; D remains unclear. This CDR3 contains 14 residues. CDR1 and CDR2 (germline): SGHRS, YFSETQ. V lost 4 bases, J lost 0 bases, and 8 bases lay in between.

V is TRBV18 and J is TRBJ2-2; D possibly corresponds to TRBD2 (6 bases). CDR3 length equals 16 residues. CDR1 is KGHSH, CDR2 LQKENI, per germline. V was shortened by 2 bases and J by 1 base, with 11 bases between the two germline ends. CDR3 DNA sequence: TGTGCCAGCTCACCAGCACTAGCTCAGAACACCGGGGAGCTGTTTTTT. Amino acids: CASSPALAQNTGELFF. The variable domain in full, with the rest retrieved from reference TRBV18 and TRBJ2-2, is NAGVMQNPRHLVRRRGQEARLRCSPMKGHSHVYWYRQLPEEGLKFMVYLQKENIIDESGMPKERFSAEFPKEGPSILRIQQVVRGDSAAYFCASSPALAQNTGELFFGEGSRLTVL.

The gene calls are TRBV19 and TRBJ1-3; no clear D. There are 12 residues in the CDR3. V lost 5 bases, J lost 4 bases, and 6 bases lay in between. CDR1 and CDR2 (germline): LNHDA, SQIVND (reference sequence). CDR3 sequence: CASSHAGNTIYF. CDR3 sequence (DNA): TGTGCCAGTAGTCATGCGGGAAACACCATATATTTT.

CDR3 sequence reads: CASSNTGNEKLFF. CDR3 nucleotide sequence: TGCGCCAGCAGTAATACGGGGAATGAAAAACTGTTTTTT. The rearrangement links TRBV10-1 to TRBJ1-4, with unresolved D. The V gene lost 5 bases and the J gene lost 5 bases, with 9 bases spanning the gap. Germline loops: CDR1 WNHNN, CDR2 SYGVQD (reference sequence). CDR3 length: 13 amino acids.

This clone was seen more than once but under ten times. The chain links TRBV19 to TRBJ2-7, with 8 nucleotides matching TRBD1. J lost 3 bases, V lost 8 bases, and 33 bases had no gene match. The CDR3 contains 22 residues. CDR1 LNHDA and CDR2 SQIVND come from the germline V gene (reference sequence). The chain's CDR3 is CASVQVGTRVGTLDRVDYEQYF. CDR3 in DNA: TGTGCCAGTGTCCAGGTGGGCACGCGGGTGGGCACCTTGGACAGGGTAGACTACGAGCAGTACTTC.

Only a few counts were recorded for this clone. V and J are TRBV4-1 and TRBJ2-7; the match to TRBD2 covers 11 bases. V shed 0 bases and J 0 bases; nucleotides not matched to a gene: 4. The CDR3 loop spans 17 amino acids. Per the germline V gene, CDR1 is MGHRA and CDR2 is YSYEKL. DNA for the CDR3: TGCGCCAGCAGCCAAGATCGGGGACTAGCGGACTCCTACGAGCAGTACTTC. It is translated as CASSQDRGLADSYEQYF.

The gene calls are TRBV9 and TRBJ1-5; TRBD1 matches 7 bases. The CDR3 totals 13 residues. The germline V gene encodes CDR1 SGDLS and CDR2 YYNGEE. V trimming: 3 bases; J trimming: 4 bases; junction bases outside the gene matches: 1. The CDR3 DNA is TGTGCCAGCAGCGAACAGGGGAATCAGCCCCAGCATTTT. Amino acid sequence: CASSEQGNQPQHF.

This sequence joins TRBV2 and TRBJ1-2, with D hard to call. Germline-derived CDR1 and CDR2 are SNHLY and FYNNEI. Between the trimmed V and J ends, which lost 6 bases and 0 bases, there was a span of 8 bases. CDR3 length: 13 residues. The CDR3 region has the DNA TGTGCCAGCAGCGTGGGAGCTAACTATGGCTACACCTTC. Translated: CASSVGANYGYTF.

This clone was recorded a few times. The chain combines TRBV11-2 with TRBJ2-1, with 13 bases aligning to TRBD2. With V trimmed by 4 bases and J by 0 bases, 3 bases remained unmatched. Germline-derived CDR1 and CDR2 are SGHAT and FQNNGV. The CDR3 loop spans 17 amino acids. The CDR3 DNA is TGTGCCAGCAGCTCGCGGACTAGCGGGGGCTCCTACAATGAGCAGTTCTTC. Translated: CASSSRTSGGSYNEQFF.

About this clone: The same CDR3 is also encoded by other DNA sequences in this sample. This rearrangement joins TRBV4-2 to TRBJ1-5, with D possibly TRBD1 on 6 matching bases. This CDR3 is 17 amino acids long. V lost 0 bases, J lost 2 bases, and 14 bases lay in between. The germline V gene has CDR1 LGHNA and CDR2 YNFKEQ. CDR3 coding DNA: TGTGCCAGCAGCCAAGATCGGGGGGCAAGGGGCAATCAGCCCCAGCATTTT. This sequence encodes CASSQDRGARGNQPQHF.

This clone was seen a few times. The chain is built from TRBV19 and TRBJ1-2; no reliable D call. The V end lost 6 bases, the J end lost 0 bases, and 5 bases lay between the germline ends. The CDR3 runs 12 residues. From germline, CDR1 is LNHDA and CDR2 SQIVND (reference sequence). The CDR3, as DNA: TGTGCCAGTAGCCCGGCTAACTATGGCTACACCTTC. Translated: CASSPANYGYTF.

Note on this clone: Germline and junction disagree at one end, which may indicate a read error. The CDR3 DNA sequence: TGTGCCAGCAGCTTAGATACGGACAGATTGGTCTTC. Its protein is CASSLDTDRLVF. The chain is built from TRBV7-2 and TRBJ2-1; D perhaps matches TRBD1 (6 bases). The germline CDR1 and CDR2 sequences are SGHTA and FQGNSA. This CDR3 has 12 amino acids.

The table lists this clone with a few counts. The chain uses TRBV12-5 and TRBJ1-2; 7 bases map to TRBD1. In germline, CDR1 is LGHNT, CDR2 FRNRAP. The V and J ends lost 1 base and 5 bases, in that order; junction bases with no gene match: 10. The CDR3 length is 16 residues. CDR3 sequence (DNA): TGTGCTAGTGGTTTGGCCAGACAGGGTTATGAATATGGCTACACCTTC. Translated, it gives CASGLARQGYEYGYTF.

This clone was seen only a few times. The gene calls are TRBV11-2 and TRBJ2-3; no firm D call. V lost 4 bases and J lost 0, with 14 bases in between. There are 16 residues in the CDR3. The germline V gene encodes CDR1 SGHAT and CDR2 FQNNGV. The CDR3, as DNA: TGTGCCAGCAGCTCACGACTGTCCGCTAGCACAGATACGCAGTATTTT. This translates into CASSSRLSASTDTQYF.

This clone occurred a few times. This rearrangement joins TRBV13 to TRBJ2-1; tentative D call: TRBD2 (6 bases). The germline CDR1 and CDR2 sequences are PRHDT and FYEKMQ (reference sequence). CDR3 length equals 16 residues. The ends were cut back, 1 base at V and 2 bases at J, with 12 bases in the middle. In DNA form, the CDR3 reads TGTGCCAGCAGCTTAGTGGGAGGCCACCCCTACAATGAGCAGTTCTTC. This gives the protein CASSLVGGHPYNEQFF.

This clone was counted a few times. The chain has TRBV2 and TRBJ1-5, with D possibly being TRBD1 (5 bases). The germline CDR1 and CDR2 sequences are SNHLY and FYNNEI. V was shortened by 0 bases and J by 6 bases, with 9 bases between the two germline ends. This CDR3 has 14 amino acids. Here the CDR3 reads CASSEARGGQPQHF. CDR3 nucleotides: TGTGCCAGCAGTGAAGCAAGGGGAGGTCAGCCCCAGCATTTT.

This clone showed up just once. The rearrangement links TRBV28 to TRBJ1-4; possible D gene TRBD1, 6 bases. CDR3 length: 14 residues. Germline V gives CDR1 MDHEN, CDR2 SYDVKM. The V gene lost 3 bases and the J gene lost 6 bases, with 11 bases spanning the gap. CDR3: CASSFGQWYEKLFF. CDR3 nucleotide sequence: TGTGCCAGCAGTTTCGGACAGTGGTATGAAAAACTGTTTTTT.

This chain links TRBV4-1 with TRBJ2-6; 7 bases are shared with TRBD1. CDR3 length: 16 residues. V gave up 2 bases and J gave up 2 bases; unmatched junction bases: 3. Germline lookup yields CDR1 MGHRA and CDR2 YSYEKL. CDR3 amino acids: CASSQSTGAGANVLTF. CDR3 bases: TGCGCCAGCAGCCAATCAACAGGGGCTGGGGCCAACGTCCTGACTTTC.

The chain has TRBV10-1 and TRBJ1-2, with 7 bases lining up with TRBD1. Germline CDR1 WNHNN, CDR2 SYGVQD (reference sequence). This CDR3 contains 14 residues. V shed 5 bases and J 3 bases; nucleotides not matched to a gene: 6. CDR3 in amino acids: CASSPKGAYYGYTF. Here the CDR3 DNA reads TGCGCCAGCAGTCCTAAGGGGGCGTACTATGGCTACACCTTC.

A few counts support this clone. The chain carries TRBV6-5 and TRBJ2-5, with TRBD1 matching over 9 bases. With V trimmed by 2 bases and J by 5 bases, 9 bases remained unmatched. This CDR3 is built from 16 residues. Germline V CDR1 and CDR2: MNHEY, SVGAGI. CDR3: CASSYVPGQGLETQYF. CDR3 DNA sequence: TGTGCCAGCAGTTACGTCCCGGGACAGGGTTTGGAGACCCAGTACTTC.

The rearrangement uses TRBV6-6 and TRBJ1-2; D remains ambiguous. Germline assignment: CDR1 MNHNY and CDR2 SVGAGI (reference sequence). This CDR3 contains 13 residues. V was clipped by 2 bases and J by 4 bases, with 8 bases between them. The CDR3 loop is CASSYQLSYGYTF. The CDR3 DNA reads TGTGCCAGCAGTTACCAACTCTCCTATGGCTACACCTTC.

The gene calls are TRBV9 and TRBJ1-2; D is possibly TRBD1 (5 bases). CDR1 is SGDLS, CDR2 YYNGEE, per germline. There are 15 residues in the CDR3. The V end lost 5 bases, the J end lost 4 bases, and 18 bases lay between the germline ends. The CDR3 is CASSARGGSFYGYTF. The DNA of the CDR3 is TGTGCCAGCAGTGCGCGGGGCGGCTCCTTCTATGGCTACACCTTC.